The rows below give T cell receptor beta chains drawn from one sample of a study of CD8 T cells in ankylosing spondylitis. TCRdb recomputed calls from the 5' RACE reads with MiXCR, one row per CDR3 protein. Found here are over 700,000 distinct CDR3 sequences, 15% to 20% of them singletons; the top ten hold around 20%. Sequencing was carried out using blood, either unsorted or a sorted T cell fraction (not recorded which). These receptors all stem from a male donor with ankylosing spondylitis. CDR3s leave out the opening cysteine and the closing phenylalanine or tryptophan.

v_gene	j_gene	CDR3aa
TRBV9	TRBJ2-1	ASSVADRGISEQF
TRBV4-1	TRBJ1-2	ASSQEIEWGYT
TRBV5-1	TRBJ2-3	ASSHRLAGPTDTQY
TRBV9	TRBJ2-2	ASSDDRGWDTGELF
TRBV2	TRBJ2-2	ATWTSGRAVAGELF
TRBV5-1	TRBJ2-4	ASSTQGAKNIQY
TRBV7-9	TRBJ2-4	ASSLSASAKNIQY
TRBV4-3	TRBJ1-2	ASSQDSHGIYGYT
TRBV25-1	TRBJ1-4	ASSDSGVLTEKLF
TRBV6-1	TRBJ1-5	ASRLYSNQPQH
TRBV5-1	TRBJ2-3	ASSFVGAQTVTQY
TRBV10-3	TRBJ2-4	AIADRGQNIQY
TRBV5-1	TRBJ2-7	ASSTTKTGSHEQY
TRBV5-1	TRBJ2-1	ASSTQSSFQSYNEQF
TRBV9	TRBJ2-2	ASSTSTGMDTGELF
TRBV15	TRBJ2-1	ATSSRRDRVYNEQF
TRBV12-3/TRBV12-4	TRBJ2-1	ASSPPEF
TRBV20-1	TRBJ1-1	SAPGQHTEAF
TRBV28	TRBJ2-5	ASKTPPGHHQETQY
TRBV30	TRBJ2-5	AWSVGQGQKTQY
TRBV6-5	TRBJ2-1	ASMSAKGNNEQF
TRBV13	TRBJ1-2	ASSPGAEGEDGYT
TRBV7-6	TRBJ2-7	ASSEHDGTSYEQY
TRBV20-1	TRBJ2-5	SAPQGSQETQY
TRBV12-3/TRBV12-4	TRBJ2-5	ASSWGLGETQY
TRBV4-1	TRBJ2-7	ASSQDTRQGTYEQY
TRBV11-2	TRBJ2-2	ASSSDPSGELF
TRBV7-2	TRBJ2-7	ASSLDKRESGEQY
TRBV27	TRBJ2-1	ASKEDSPGRQF
TRBV4-1	TRBJ1-1	ASSQALGSLNTEAF
TRBV7-9	TRBJ2-1	ASSLGIGTQDEQF
TRBV20-1	TRBJ1-1	SAPVGASLNTEAF
TRBV20-1	TRBJ2-3	SARGYTDTQY